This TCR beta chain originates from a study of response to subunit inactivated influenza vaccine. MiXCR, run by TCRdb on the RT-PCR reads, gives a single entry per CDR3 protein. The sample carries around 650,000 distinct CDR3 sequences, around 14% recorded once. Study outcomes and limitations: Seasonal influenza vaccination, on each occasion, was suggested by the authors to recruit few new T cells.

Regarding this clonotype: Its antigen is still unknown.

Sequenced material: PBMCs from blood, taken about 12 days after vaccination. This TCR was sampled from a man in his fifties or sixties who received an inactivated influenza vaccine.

CDR3 protein: CSAIPPPGYEQYF. CDR3 coding DNA: TGCAGCGCCATCCCCCCACCGGGCTACGAGCAGTACTTC. This rearrangement joins TRBV29-1 to TRBJ2-7; D remains unclear. Germline V gene data show CDR1 as SQVTM and CDR2 as ANQGSEA. Trimming took off 7 bases at V and 3 bases at J, with 16 bases between the two ends. The CDR3 extends over 13 amino acids.